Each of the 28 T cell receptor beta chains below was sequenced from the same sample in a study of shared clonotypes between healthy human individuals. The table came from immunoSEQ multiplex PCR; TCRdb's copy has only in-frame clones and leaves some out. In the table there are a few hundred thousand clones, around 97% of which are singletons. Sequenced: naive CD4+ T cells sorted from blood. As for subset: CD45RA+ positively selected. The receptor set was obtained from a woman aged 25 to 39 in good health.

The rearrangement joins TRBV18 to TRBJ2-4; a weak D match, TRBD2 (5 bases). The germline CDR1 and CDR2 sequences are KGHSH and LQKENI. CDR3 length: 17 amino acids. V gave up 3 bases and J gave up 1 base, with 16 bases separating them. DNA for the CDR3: TGTGCCAGCTCACCGCTAGCTGGAATGGTGGCCAAAAACATTCAGTACTTC. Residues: CASSPLAGMVAKNIQYF.

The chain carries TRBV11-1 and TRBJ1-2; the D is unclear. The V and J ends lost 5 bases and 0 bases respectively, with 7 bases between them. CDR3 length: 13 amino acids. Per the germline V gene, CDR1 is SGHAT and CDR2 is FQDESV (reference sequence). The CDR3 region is CASSADPNYGYTF. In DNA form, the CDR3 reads TGTGCCAGCAGCGCAGACCCTAACTATGGCTACACCTTC.

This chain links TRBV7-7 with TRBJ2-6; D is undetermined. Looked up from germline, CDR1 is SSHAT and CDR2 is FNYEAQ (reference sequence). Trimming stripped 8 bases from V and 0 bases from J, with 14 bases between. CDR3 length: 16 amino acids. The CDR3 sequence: CASGNPDGSGANVLTF. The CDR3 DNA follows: TGTGCCAGCGGAAACCCAGACGGCTCTGGGGCCAACGTCCTGACTTTC.

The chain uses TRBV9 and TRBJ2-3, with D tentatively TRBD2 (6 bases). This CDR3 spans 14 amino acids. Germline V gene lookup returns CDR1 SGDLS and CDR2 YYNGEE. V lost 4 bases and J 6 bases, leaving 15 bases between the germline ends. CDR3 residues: CASSTSGAPDTQYF. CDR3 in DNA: TGTGCCAGCAGCACTTCGGGAGCGCCGGATACGCAGTATTTT.

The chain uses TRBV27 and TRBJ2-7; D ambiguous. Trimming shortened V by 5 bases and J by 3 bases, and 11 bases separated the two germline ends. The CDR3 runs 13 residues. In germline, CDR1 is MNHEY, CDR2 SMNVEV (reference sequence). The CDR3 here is CASSPPPYYEQYF. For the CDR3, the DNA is TGTGCCAGCAGTCCCCCCCCCTACTACGAGCAGTACTTC.

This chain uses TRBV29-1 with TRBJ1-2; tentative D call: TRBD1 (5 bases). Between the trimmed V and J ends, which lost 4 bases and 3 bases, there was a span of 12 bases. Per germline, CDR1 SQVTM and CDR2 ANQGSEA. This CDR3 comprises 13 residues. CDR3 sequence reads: CSVVSGMHYGYTF. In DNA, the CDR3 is TGCAGCGTTGTTTCAGGGATGCACTATGGCTACACCTTC. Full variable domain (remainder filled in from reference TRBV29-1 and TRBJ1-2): SAVISQKPSRDICQRGTSLTIQCQVDSQVTMMFWYRQQPGQSLTLIATANQGSEATYESGFVIDKFPISRPNLTFSTLTVSNMSPEDSSIYLCSVVSGMHYGYTFGSGTRLTVV.

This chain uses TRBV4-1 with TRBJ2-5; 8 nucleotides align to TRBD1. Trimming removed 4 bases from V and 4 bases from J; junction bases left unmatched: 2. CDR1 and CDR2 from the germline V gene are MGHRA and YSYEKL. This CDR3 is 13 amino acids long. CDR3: CASSRQGLETQYF. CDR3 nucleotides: TGCGCCAGCAGCCGACAGGGGTTAGAGACCCAGTACTTC.

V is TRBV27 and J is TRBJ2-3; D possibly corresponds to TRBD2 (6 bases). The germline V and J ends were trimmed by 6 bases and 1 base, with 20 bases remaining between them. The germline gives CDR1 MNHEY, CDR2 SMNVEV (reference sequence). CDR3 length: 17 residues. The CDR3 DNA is TGTGCCAGCAGCTCGTTACGCGGCCGGAGGGGCACAGATACGCAGTATTTT. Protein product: CASSSLRGRRGTDTQYF.

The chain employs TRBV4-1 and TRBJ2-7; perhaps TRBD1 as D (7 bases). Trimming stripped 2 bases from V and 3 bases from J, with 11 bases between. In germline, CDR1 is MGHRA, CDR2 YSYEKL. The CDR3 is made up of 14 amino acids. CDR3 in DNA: TGCGCCAGCAGCCAAATCCAGGGGGGCTACGAGCAGTACTTC. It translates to CASSQIQGGYEQYF.

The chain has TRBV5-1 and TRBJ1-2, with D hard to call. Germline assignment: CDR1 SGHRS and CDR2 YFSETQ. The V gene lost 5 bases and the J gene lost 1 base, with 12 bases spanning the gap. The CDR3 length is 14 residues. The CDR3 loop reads CASREDGDNYGYTF. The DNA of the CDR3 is TGCGCCAGCAGGGAGGACGGAGATAACTATGGCTACACCTTC.

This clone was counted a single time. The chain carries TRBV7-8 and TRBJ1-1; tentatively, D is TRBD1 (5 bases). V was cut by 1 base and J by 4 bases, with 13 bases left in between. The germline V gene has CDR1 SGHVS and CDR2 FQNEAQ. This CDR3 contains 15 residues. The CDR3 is CASSLVGAGTTEAFF. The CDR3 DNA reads TGTGCCAGCAGCTTAGTAGGGGCAGGGACCACTGAAGCTTTCTTT.

In nucleotides, the CDR3 is TGTGCCAGCAGCTTTTACTCCTACGAGCAGTACTTC. The encoded protein is CASSFYSYEQYF. V and J are TRBV5-5 and TRBJ2-7; D gene unclear. This CDR3 spans 12 amino acids. The V gene lost 2 bases and the J gene lost 0 bases, with 3 bases spanning the gap. Germline V gene sequence: CDR1 SGHKS, CDR2 YYEKEE (reference sequence).

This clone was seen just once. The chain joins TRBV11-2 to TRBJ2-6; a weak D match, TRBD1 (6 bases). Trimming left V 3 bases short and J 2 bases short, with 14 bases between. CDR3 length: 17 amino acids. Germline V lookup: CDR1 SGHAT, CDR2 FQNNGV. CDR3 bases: TGTGCCAGCAGCTTCGAACAGGGCCTCCCTGGGGCCAACGTCCTGACTTTC. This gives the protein CASSFEQGLPGANVLTF.

CDR3 DNA sequence: TGTGCCAGCAGTACCTACCTACCGTCCTACAATGAGCAGTTCTTC. The encoded protein is CASSTYLPSYNEQFF. This chain uses TRBV27 with TRBJ2-1; no reliable D call. CDR3 length: 15 amino acids. Trimming took 5 bases from V and 1 from J, leaving 12 bases between them. Germline CDR1 reads MNHEY; CDR2 reads SMNVEV (reference sequence).

CDR3 sequence: CASSLVSGTTDTQYF. The CDR3 DNA sequence: TGTGCCAGCAGCTTAGTGAGCGGGACCACAGATACGCAGTATTTT. The chain couples TRBV7-2 to TRBJ2-3, with 7 bases lining up with TRBD2. Germline V lookup: CDR1 SGHTA, CDR2 FQGNSA. V was clipped by 1 base and J by 2 bases; unmatched bases: 3. CDR3 size: 15 residues.

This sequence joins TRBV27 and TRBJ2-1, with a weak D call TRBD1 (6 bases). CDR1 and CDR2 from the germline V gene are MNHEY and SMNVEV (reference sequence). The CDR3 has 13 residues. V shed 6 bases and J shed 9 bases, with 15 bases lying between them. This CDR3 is CASRVTGTSEQFF. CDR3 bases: TGTGCCAGCAGGGTTACTGGGACAAGTGAGCAGTTCTTC.

The CDR3 DNA follows: TGTGCCAGCAGTTTATCCAGGGGCTCCTTTTCGCCCCAGCATTTT. This gives the protein CASSLSRGSFSPQHF. The rearrangement uses TRBV27 and TRBJ1-5, with D perhaps matching TRBD1 (6 bases). The germline gives CDR1 MNHEY, CDR2 SMNVEV (reference sequence). V was clipped by 0 bases and J by 9 bases, with 15 bases between them. The CDR3 sequence is 15 residues long.

In nucleotides, the CDR3 is TGTGCCAGCAGCCCCGTTGGGCCCCAGCATTTT. The encoded protein is CASSPVGPQHF. V usage is TRBV28 and J usage is TRBJ1-5, with D hard to call. Germline CDR1 is MDHEN and CDR2 is SYDVKM. The V end was cut by 6 bases, the J end by 9 bases, with 9 bases between. CDR3 size: 11 residues.

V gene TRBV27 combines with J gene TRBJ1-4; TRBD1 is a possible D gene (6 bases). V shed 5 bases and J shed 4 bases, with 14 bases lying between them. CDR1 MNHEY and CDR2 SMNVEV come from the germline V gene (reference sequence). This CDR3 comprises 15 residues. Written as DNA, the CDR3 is TGTGCCAGCAGTGTCATAGGACAGCTTAATGAAAAACTGTTTTTT. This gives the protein CASSVIGQLNEKLFF.

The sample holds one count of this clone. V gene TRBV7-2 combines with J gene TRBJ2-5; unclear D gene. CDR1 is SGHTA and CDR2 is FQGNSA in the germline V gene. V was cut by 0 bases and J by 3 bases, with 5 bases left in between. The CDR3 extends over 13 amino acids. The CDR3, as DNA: TGTGCCAGCAGCTTAGCCTTTAAAGAGACCCAGTACTTC. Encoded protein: CASSLAFKETQYF. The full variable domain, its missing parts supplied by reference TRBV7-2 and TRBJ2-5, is GAGVSQSPSNKVTEKGKDVELRCDPISGHTALYWYRQSLGQGLEFLIYFQGNSAPDKSGLPSDRFSAERTGGSVSTLTIQRTQQEDSAVYLCASSLAFKETQYFGPGTRLLVL.

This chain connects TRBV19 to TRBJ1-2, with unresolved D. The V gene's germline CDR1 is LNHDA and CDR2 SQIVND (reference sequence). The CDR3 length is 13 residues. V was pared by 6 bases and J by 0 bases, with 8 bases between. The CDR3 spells CASRDGTNYGYTF. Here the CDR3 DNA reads TGTGCCAGTAGGGACGGGACTAACTATGGCTACACCTTC.

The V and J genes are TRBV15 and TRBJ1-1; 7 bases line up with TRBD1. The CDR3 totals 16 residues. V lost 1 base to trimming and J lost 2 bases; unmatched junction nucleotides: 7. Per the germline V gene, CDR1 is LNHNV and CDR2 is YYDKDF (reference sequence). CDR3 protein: CATSRVPGQINTEAFF. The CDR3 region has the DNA TGTGCCACCAGCAGAGTTCCGGGACAGATAAACACTGAAGCTTTCTTT.

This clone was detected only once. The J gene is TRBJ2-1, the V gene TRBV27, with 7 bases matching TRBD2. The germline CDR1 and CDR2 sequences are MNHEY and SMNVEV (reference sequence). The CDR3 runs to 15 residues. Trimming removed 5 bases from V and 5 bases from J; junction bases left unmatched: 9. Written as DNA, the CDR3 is TGTGCCAGCAGTCACCTACCCGGGAGGAACAATGAGCAGTTCTTC. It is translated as CASSHLPGRNNEQFF.

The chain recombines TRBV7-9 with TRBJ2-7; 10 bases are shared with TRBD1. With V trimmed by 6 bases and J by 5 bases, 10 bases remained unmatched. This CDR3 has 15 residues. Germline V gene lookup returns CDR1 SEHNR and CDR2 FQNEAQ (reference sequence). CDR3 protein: CASSWTGTGADEQYF. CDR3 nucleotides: TGTGCCAGCAGTTGGACCGGGACAGGGGCGGACGAGCAGTACTTC. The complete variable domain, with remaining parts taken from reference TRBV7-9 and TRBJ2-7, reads DTGVSQNPRHKITKRGQNVTFRCDPISEHNRLYWYRQTLGQGPEFLTYFQNEAQLEKSRLLSDRFSAERPKGSFSTLEIQRTEQGDSAMYLCASSWTGTGADEQYFGPGTRLTVT.

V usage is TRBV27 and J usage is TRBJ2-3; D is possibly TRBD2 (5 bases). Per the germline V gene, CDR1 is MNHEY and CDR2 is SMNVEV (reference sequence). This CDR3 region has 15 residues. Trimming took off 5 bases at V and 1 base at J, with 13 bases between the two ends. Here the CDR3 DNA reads TGTGCCAGCAGTACGCCATCCGGGGGCACAGATACGCAGTATTTT. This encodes CASSTPSGGTDTQYF.

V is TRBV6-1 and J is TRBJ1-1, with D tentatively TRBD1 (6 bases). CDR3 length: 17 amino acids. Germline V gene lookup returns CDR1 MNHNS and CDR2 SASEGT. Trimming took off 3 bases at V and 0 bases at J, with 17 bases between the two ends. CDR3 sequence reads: CASSDPGRGAMNTEAFF. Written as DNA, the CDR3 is TGTGCCAGCAGTGACCCAGGTCGGGGGGCGATGAACACTGAAGCTTTCTTT.

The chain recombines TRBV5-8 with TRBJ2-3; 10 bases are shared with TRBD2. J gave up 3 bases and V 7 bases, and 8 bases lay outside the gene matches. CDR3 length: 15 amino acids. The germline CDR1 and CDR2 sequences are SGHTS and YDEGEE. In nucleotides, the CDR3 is TGTGCCAGCGGGAGCGGGAGGGCCTTGACAGATACGCAGTATTTT. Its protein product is CASGSGRALTDTQYF.

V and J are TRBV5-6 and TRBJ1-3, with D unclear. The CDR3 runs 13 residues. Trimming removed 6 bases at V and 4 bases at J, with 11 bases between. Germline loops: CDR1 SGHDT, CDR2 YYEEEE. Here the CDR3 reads CASNPRAGNTIYF. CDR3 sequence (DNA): TGTGCCAGCAACCCAAGGGCCGGAAACACCATATATTTT.